Listed here are 22 T cell receptor beta chains from one sample, sequenced in a study of identical twins. TCRdb processed the 5' RACE reads anew with MiXCR; each CDR3 protein has one entry. The profile covers around 140,000 distinct CDR3 sequences, with under 4.5% appearing a single time and 8.1% taken by the ten largest. The sample taken for sequencing was memory T cells sorted from blood. The receptors were gathered from a man aged 18 to 35 in good health.

Only a few counts were recorded for this clonotype. The chain recombines TRBV4-2 with TRBJ1-1; D not certain. The CDR3 has 14 amino acids. The V gene's germline CDR1 is LGHNA and CDR2 YNFKEQ. Trimming pared 0 bases from V and 0 bases from J, leaving 5 bases between. The CDR3 reads CASSQERVNTEAFF. The CDR3 nucleotides are TGTGCCAGCAGCCAAGAGAGGGTGAACACTGAAGCTTTCTTT.

This clonotype was observed many times. J is TRBJ2-1 and V is TRBV7-6, with TRBD2 matching over 12 bases. V lost 5 bases to trimming and J lost 6 bases; unmatched junction nucleotides: 11. The CDR3 length is 17 residues. Germline CDR1 is SGHVS and CDR2 is FNYEAQ. Written as DNA, the CDR3 is TGTGCCAGCAGCACCCGACTAGCGGGAGATAGGAGCAATGAGCAGTTCTTC. Translating gives CASSTRLAGDRSNEQFF. The full variable domain, its missing parts supplied by reference TRBV7-6 and TRBJ2-1, is GAGVSQSPRYKVTKRGQDVALRCDPISGHVSLYWYRQALGQGPEFLTYFNYEAQQDKSGLPNDRFSAERPEGSISTLTIQRTEQRDSAMYRCASSTRLAGDRSNEQFFGPGTRLTVL.

Comment on this clonotype: Possible read error: a much larger clone is one base away. Likely a read error: the CDR3 ends without its conserved phenylalanine or tryptophan. This chain uses TRBV20-1 with TRBJ1-5, with a weak D call TRBD1 (5 bases). Trimming removed 0 bases from V and 4 bases from J, with 13 bases in between. Germline V gene data show CDR1 as DFQATT and CDR2 as SNEGSKA (reference sequence). This CDR3 has 15 amino acids. The CDR3 spells CSARDGPEGNQPQHS. The DNA of the CDR3 is TGCAGTGCTAGAGATGGGCCGGAGGGGAATCAGCCCCAGCATTCT.

This clonotype was counted many times. The V call is TRBV3-1, the J call TRBJ2-1, with D unresolved. Trimming removed 4 bases at V and 7 bases at J, with 5 bases between. The germline CDR1 and CDR2 sequences are LGHDT and YNNKEL (reference sequence). The CDR3 is 11 residues long. As DNA, the CDR3 is TGTGCCAGCAGCCTCATAAATGAGCAGTTCTTC. Translated: CASSLINEQFF.

This clonotype came up many times. This rearrangement joins TRBV7-8 to TRBJ2-7, with D unresolved. Germline-derived CDR1 and CDR2 are SGHVS and FQNEAQ. V lost 5 bases to trimming and J lost 3 bases, with 11 bases between them. The CDR3 has 13 amino acids. CDR3 DNA sequence: TGTGCCAGCAGCCAAGAGGTGGGCTACGAGCAGTACGTC. Translating it yields CASSQEVGYEQYV.

This clonotype showed up many times. The chain recombines TRBV6-1 with TRBJ1-1, with D perhaps TRBD1 (6 bases). Trimming took off 10 bases at V and 6 bases at J, with 24 bases between the two ends. Germline V gene data show CDR1 as MNHNS and CDR2 as SASEGT. The CDR3 runs 15 residues. CDR3 in DNA: TGTGCCACCACCCGGGCAGGGGCTCGCCAATCTGAAGCTTTCTTT. Translating it yields CATTRAGARQSEAFF.

This clonotype was observed at least ten times. The chain has TRBV20-1 and TRBJ1-4; the match to TRBD1 covers 9 bases. CDR3 length: 15 amino acids. The germline CDR1 and CDR2 sequences are DFQATT and SNEGSKA (reference sequence). Trimming cost V 3 bases and J 7 bases; bases outside gene matches: 9. The CDR3 region has the DNA TGCAGTGCTAGGCCTATACAGGGGGCCGGTGAAAAACTGTTTTTT. Translation: CSARPIQGAGEKLFF.

This clonotype appeared many times. This chain uses TRBV20-1 with TRBJ1-4; D is unresolved. This CDR3 comprises 12 residues. Trimming stripped 1 base from V and 8 bases from J, with 8 bases between. Germline lookup yields CDR1 DFQATT and CDR2 SNEGSKA (reference sequence). The CDR3 loop is CSARVGWEKLFF. The CDR3 bases are TGCAGTGCTAGAGTGGGTTGGGAAAAACTGTTTTTT.

This clonotype was seen at least ten times. The genes are TRBV4-2 and TRBJ1-1, with D possibly matching TRBD1 (5 bases). The CDR3 has 14 amino acids. Germline CDR1 and CDR2: LGHNA and YNFKEQ. Trimming shortened V by 0 bases and J by 4 bases, and 9 bases separated the two germline ends. The CDR3 loop reads CASSQDTGGTEAFF. Written as DNA, the CDR3 is TGTGCCAGCAGCCAAGATACGGGGGGCACTGAAGCTTTCTTT.

Ten or more counts support this clonotype. The genes are TRBV7-6 and TRBJ2-2, with no clear D. Trimming removed 2 bases at V and 3 bases at J, with 4 bases between. Germline V CDR1 and CDR2: SGHVS, FNYEAQ. The CDR3 is 13 amino acids. CDR3 in DNA: TGTGCCAGCAGCTTAATACACACCGGGGAGCTGTTTTTT. Its protein product is CASSLIHTGELFF.

V and J are TRBV18 and TRBJ1-1; D ambiguous. Germline loops: CDR1 KGHSH, CDR2 LQKENI. Trimming left V 4 bases short and J 5 bases short, with 23 bases between. The CDR3 length is 17 residues. The CDR3 region has the DNA TGTGCCAGCTCACGGGTAACGTCTTCCGCAGAAAAGACTGAAGCTTTCTTT. It specifies CASSRVTSSAEKTEAFF.

This clonotype occurred many times. The chain is built from TRBV30 and TRBJ1-2; 8 nucleotides agree with TRBD1. The CDR3 contains 14 residues. Germline lookup yields CDR1 GTSNPN and CDR2 SVGIG (reference sequence). The ends lost 0 bases at V and 2 bases at J; junction bases unmatched: 2. Here the CDR3 DNA reads TGTGCCTGGAGTGTAGGGACAGGAAACTATGGCTACACCTTC. Translated, it gives CAWSVGTGNYGYTF.

This rearrangement joins TRBV5-1 to TRBJ2-2; 8 nucleotides match TRBD2. The V segment lost 4 bases and the J segment 4 bases; nucleotides outside the gene matches: 6. This CDR3 contains 15 residues. The germline V gene has CDR1 SGHRS and CDR2 YFSETQ. The CDR3 DNA sequence: TGCGCCAGCAGCCCCGGGACTAGGACCACCGGGGAGCTGTTTTTT. As protein: CASSPGTRTTGELFF.

There are many counts of this clonotype. The genes are TRBV28 and TRBJ1-6; a weak D match, TRBD1 (5 bases). V lost 5 bases to trimming and J lost 13 bases, with 21 bases between them. The CDR3 runs 15 residues. Germline CDR1 and CDR2: MDHEN and SYDVKM. The CDR3 loop is CASSGGGGFTSPLHF. In nucleotides, the CDR3 is TGTGCCAGCAGTGGCGGGGGAGGATTCACCAGTCCCCTCCACTTT.

This clonotype was counted only a few times. The chain carries TRBV4-2 and TRBJ1-4; TRBD1 agrees at 7 bases. CDR1 LGHNA and CDR2 YNFKEQ come from the germline V gene. CDR3 size: 17 residues. V shed 0 bases and J 6 bases; nucleotides not matched to a gene: 10. This CDR3 is CASSQDLLRGGDEKLFF. The CDR3 bases are TGTGCCAGCAGCCAAGACCTCCTCAGGGGGGGGGATGAAAAACTGTTTTTT.

The table lists this clonotype with many counts. The chain is built from TRBV27 and TRBJ2-5, with 9 positions matching TRBD2. Losses at the gene ends were 7 bases for V and 2 bases for J; bases not matched to a gene: 11. Germline loops: CDR1 MNHEY, CDR2 SMNVEV (reference sequence). The CDR3 loop spans 16 amino acids. The CDR3 protein is CASNHLGGLAQETQYF. The CDR3 DNA reads TGTGCCAGCAACCATCTTGGTGGACTAGCGCAAGAGACCCAGTACTTC.

This clonotype has a count of ten or more. The genes are TRBV7-2 and TRBJ2-1, with D possibly being TRBD1 or TRBD2 (5 bases each). Trimming stripped 7 bases from V and 10 bases from J, with 14 bases between. This CDR3 spans 12 amino acids. Germline V CDR1 and CDR2: SGHTA, FQGNSA. CDR3: CASTVLWGEQFF. In DNA, the CDR3 is TGTGCCAGCACCGTTTTGTGGGGGGAGCAGTTCTTC.

This clonotype was seen repeatedly, ten times or more. V usage is TRBV7-8 and J usage is TRBJ1-5, with a weak D call TRBD1 (6 bases). Germline CDR1 and CDR2: SGHVS and FQNEAQ. V lost 5 bases, J lost 0 bases, and 14 bases lay in between. This CDR3 is 16 amino acids long. This CDR3 reads CASSPNRAYSNQPQHF. The CDR3, as DNA: TGTGCCAGCAGCCCCAACAGGGCATATAGCAATCAGCCCCAGCATTTT.

This rearrangement joins TRBV10-3 to TRBJ2-3; D uncertain. V was clipped by 1 base and J by 1 base, with 6 bases between them. Germline V CDR1 and CDR2: ENHRY, SYGVKD. The length of the CDR3 is 14 residues. Written as DNA, the CDR3 is TGTGCCATCAGTGAGTTTGACGGCACAGATACGCAGTATTTT. Amino acid sequence: CAISEFDGTDTQYF.

This clonotype was counted many times. The chain links TRBV9 to TRBJ2-1; a weak D match, TRBD1 (5 bases). CDR3 length: 16 residues. The V end lost 2 bases, the J end lost 0 bases, and 12 bases lay between the germline ends. Germline V gene sequence: CDR1 SGDLS, CDR2 YYNGEE. CDR3 loop: CASSVGHGSSYNEQFF. The CDR3 DNA is TGTGCCAGCAGCGTGGGGCACGGATCCTCCTACAATGAGCAGTTCTTC. Filled out from reference TRBV9 and TRBJ2-1, the complete variable domain reads DSGVTQTPKHLITATGQRVTLRCSPRSGDLSVYWYQQSLDQGLQFLIQYYNGEERAKGNILERFSAQQFPDLHSELNLSSLELGDSALYFCASSVGHGSSYNEQFFGPGTRLTVL.

This clonotype was seen at least ten times. The chain combines TRBV12-3 or TRBV12-4 with TRBJ2-2; D unclear. Trimming removed 2 bases at V and 3 bases at J, with 13 bases between. The CDR3 length is 16 residues. The CDR3 region is CASSLSATSYTGELFF. The CDR3 DNA reads as TGTGCCAGCAGTTTAAGCGCTACATCCTACACCGGGGAGCTGTTTTTT.

In its sample, this clonotype was seen many times. V and J are TRBV7-2 and TRBJ2-3, with 11 bases matching TRBD2. The CDR3 extends over 16 amino acids. Germline lookup yields CDR1 SGHTA and CDR2 FQGNSA. V lost 4 bases and J lost 7; bases outside the gene matches: 10. In nucleotides, the CDR3 is TGTGCCAGCAGCTCGCCACTAGCGGGAGTCCTGAATACGCAGTATTTT. Translation gives CASSSPLAGVLNTQYF.